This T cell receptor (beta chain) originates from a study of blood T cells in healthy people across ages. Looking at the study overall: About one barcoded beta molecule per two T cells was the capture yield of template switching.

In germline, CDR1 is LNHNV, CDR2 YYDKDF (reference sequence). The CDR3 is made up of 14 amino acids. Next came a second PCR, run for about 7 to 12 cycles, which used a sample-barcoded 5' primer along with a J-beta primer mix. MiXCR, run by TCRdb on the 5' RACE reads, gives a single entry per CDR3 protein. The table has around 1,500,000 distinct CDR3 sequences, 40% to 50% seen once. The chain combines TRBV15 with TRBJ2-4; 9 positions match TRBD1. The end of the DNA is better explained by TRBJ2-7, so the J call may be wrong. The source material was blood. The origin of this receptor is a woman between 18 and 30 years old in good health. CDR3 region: CATSLGQGEDEQYF. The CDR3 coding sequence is TGTGCCACCAGCTTGGGACAGGGAGAGGACGAGCAGTACTTC.